This TCR beta chain is from a study of OX40 agonist ivuxolimab in advanced cancers. Profiling relied on immunoSEQ multiplex PCR, and the TCRdb table lists in-frame clones only, not all of them. Of fewer than 90,000 clones listed, roughly nine tenths are singletons. The CDR3 has 12 amino acids. Trimming removed 6 bases from V and 7 bases from J, with 13 bases in between. The germline V gene encodes CDR1 SNHLY and CDR2 FYNNEI. The rearrangement uses TRBV2 and TRBJ2-7; D tentatively fits TRBD1 or TRBD2 (5 bases each). The receptor's source is an adult with an advanced solid tumor such as melanoma, head and neck, liver or kidney cancer. Material: CD4+ or CD8+ T cells sorted from blood, obtained in a trial of the OX40 agonist ivuxolimab. Written as DNA, the CDR3 is TGTGCCAGCAGGAGGGAGACAGCTGAGCAGTACTTC. Translation gives CASRRETAEQYF. Full variable domain (outside the CDR3, taken from reference TRBV2 and TRBJ2-7): EPEVTQTPSHQVTQMGQEVILRCVPISNHLYFYWYRQILGQKVEFLVSFYNNEISEKSEIFDDQFSVERPDGSNFTLKIRSTKLEDSAMYFCASRRETAEQYFGPGTRLTVT.